The present TCR beta chain was sequenced within a study of cytotoxic CD8 clonotypes in ibrutinib-treated CLL. Study-wide background: Response samples were obtained once patients had received a median around 12 months of treatment, range 6 to 36. Study-wide findings and caveats: Samples were collected at differing times from sustained-remission and progressing patients. Clonality went up at the time of ibrutinib response, stayed stable in sustained remission, and later dropped back toward its baseline level at progression.

TCRdb keeps only in-frame clones here, not all; method: immunoSEQ multiplex PCR. The sample lists approximately 350,000 clones; 60% to 80% were seen once. Germline V gene lookup returns CDR1 SEHNR and CDR2 FQNEAQ (reference sequence). This CDR3 is built from 18 residues. V gave up 1 base and J gave up 2 bases, with 20 bases separating them. In regard to this clone: The antigen is unknown.

V is TRBV7-9 and J is TRBJ2-5; D perhaps matches TRBD2 (6 bases). The source material was PBMCs, sampled after 36 months of ibrutinib treatment. The source is a human donor with chronic lymphocytic leukemia. The CDR3 spells CASSLGRAWGGNQETQYF. Here the CDR3 DNA reads TGTGCCAGCAGCTTAGGCAGGGCTTGGGGCGGGAATCAAGAGACCCAGTACTTC.